The present T cell receptor (beta chain) was sequenced within a study of a mutant IDH1 vaccine in newly diagnosed glioma. Measured with immunoSEQ multiplex PCR; TCRdb has only the in-frame clones, and not every one. The sample includes fewer than 100,000 clones, 90% to 95% of them seen just once. Turning to this clone: Its target is not known.

The CDR3 runs 13 residues. Germline lookup yields CDR1 MGHDK and CDR2 SYGVNS. Trimming removed 1 base at V and 14 bases at J, with 14 bases between. Time point noted: week 5, during vaccination. Alongside topical imiquimod, each dose of vaccine comprised 300 ug of mutant IDH1 20-mer peptide. The sequences come from PBMCs, collected from a glioma patient whose treatment included an IDH1 peptide vaccine. The sequence was obtained from a woman in her fifties or sixties with glioma. The chain combines TRBV25-1 with TRBJ1-4, with D perhaps TRBD1 (5 bases). The DNA for the CDR3 is TGTGCCAGCAGTGAATTTAACGGGGCGAAGCTGTTTTTT. It encodes CASSEFNGAKLFF.